Below, one T cell receptor (beta chain) is given with its context. Its antigen is not yet known. No base-level quality is on record; no much larger clone is a single base apart. Explained via the paper, the treatment or condition label denotes: allogeneic hematopoietic cell transplantation with graft depleted of TCRalphabeta T cells and CD19 B cells. Transplant recipients were children who received TCRalphabeta/CD19-depleted allogeneic hematopoietic cell grafts. The sample originates from a study of T-cell reconstitution after alpha-beta-depleted transplantation in children (dated by TCRdb to 2016 to 2018). Concerning the study at large: The study quantitatively tracked T-cell immune reconstitution after TCRalphabeta/CD19-depleted allogeneic hematopoietic cell transplantation in children using TCR repertoire profiling. The investigation overall reported the following: In some patients, the high TCRbeta diversity seen at day 60 was put down to recipient T cells and intrathymic progenitors that had survived conditioning. Hyperexpanded clone frequencies declined over subsequent months; after one year, T-cell counts and TCRbeta diversity were mostly attributed to newly produced T cells. The apparently early alphabetaT-cell count recovery about two months after transplant was reportedly dependent on only several hundred rapidly expanded clones derived from non-depleted graft cells.

Germline trimming amounts to 3 bases on V and 3 bases on J, with 9 as the count of junction bases outside the gene matches. The CDR3, from cysteine to phenylalanine, totals 16 residues. CDR3 DNA is the only sequence kept; it has 48 bases, read in frame from the first base. CDR1 SGDLS and CDR2 YYNGEE were looked up in the germline V gene. Library construction relied on PCR. Sequencing instrument: Illumina HiSeq 2500. Molecular barcoding was employed in the preparation of TCR libraries, with unique molecular identifiers being used to normalize TCRbeta repertoire quantification. TCRdb cleaned the public reads at Q25 with fastp, built clones with MiXCR and kept in-frame beta chains. Here each entry gathers all rows of one CDR3 protein and keeps the most common genes and DNA. This sample is represented by roughly 340,000 distinct CDR3 sequences; around 16% of them were singletons. The top ten constitute about 41% of the sample.

The clonotype originates from a male patient between 2 and 10 years old who had a stem cell transplant for acute lymphoblastic leukemia, so the T cells may come from the graft donor. The V and J genes are TRBV9 and TRBJ2-1, with TRBD2 matching 7 junction bases. The input for sequencing was PBMCs, mostly from graft donor cells, taken 360 days after TCRalphabeta/CD19-depleted stem cell transplant. Read as DNA, the sequence is TGTGCCAGCAGCGGCGGGGGAGGGCCAGGCTACAATGAGCAGTTCTTC. Its amino acids are CASSGGGGPGYNEQFF.